This TCR beta chain came from a study of T cell responses to AZD1222 COVID-19 vaccine. Data came from immunoSEQ multiplex PCR; TCRdb stores just in-frame clones and leaves some out. The sample includes 100,000 to 150,000 clones, approximately 88% seen only once; the top ten take around 4%. Trimming pared 10 bases from V and 0 bases from J, leaving 18 bases between. The V gene's germline CDR1 is LNHDA and CDR2 SQIVND (reference sequence). This CDR3 region has 15 residues. The sequence came from an adult in good health. This specimen was peripheral blood, taken on day 0 of AZD1222 vaccination. This chain joins TRBV19 and TRBJ1-1; no clear D gene. The CDR3 loop reads CANPPHRRLNTEAFF. The DNA of the CDR3 is TGTGCCAACCCCCCCCATAGACGCCTGAACACTGAAGCTTTCTTT.